This record concerns one TCR beta chain sequence. These data come from a study of T cell responses to AZD1222 COVID-19 vaccine. Repertoires were generated with immunoSEQ multiplex PCR, while TCRdb's copy carries only in-frame clones and drops some. The table includes approximately 130,000 clones, approximately 83% detected once. CDR3 length: 12 amino acids. J was trimmed by 5 bases and V by 9 bases; bases with no gene match: 6. The sequence came from an adult in good health. The sample consisted of peripheral blood, taken on day 0 of AZD1222 vaccination. The gene calls are TRBV12-3 or TRBV12-4 and TRBJ1-2, with 7 nucleotides matching TRBD1. CDR3 coding DNA: TGTGCCAGTGCGGGACAGCATTATGGCTACACCTTC. Its protein product is CASAGQHYGYTF.